These 29 T cell receptor beta chains were all obtained from the same sample, sequenced in a study of control samples from healthy donors and cancer patients. Profiled with immunoSEQ multiplex PCR; TCRdb holds only in-frame clones, not every one. The sample contains some 79,000 clones, approximately 91% of which appear only once. Sequencing used blood. These receptors originate from a man aged 50-60 years in good health.

This clone has just one count. CDR3 nucleotides: TGTGCCAGCGGGACTAGCTCCTACAATGAGCAGTTCTTC. Translating it yields CASGTSSYNEQFF. J is TRBJ2-1 and V is TRBV9, with 8 positions matching TRBD2. Germline lookup yields CDR1 SGDLS and CDR2 YYNGEE. The junction had 0 bases not matched to a gene; V was cut back by 7 bases and J by 0 bases. This CDR3 spans 13 amino acids.

This chain's CDR3 is CASRAGGPMETQYF. For the CDR3, the DNA is TGTGCCAGCAGGGCGGGGGGGCCGATGGAGACCCAGTACTTC. V and J are TRBV7-2 and TRBJ2-5, with 9 positions matching TRBD2. This CDR3 has 14 amino acids. The germline V gene has CDR1 SGHTA and CDR2 FQGNSA. J gave up 5 bases and V 6 bases, and 7 bases lay outside the gene matches. Complete variable domain (other parts from reference TRBV7-2 and TRBJ2-5): GAGVSQSPSNKVTEKGKDVELRCDPISGHTALYWYRQSLGQGLEFLIYFQGNSAPDKSGLPSDRFSAERTGGSVSTLTIQRTQQEDSAVYLCASRAGGPMETQYFGPGTRLLVL.

The V and J genes are TRBV5-4 and TRBJ1-2; tentative D call: TRBD1 (5 bases). V gave up 4 bases and J gave up 8 bases, with 15 bases separating them. Germline V gene lookup returns CDR1 SGHNT and CDR2 YYREEE (reference sequence). The CDR3 runs 13 residues. The CDR3 sequence: CASSGDAMGGYTF. CDR3 coding DNA: TGTGCCAGCAGCGGGGACGCAATGGGGGGCTACACCTTC.

This chain links TRBV5-6 with TRBJ1-1, with D possibly being TRBD1 (5 bases). V was trimmed by 4 bases and J by 8 bases, leaving 18 bases between them. Germline lookup yields CDR1 SGHDT and CDR2 YYEEEE. This CDR3 is 14 amino acids long. CDR3 protein: CASSSSRGVPEAFF. The DNA of the CDR3 is TGTGCCAGCAGCAGCTCCCGGGGGGTTCCCGAAGCTTTCTTT.

The chain carries TRBV18 and TRBJ2-7; TRBD1 is a possible D gene (5 bases). The germline V gene has CDR1 KGHSH and CDR2 LQKENI. This CDR3 has 15 residues. V was shortened by 1 base and J by 3 bases, with 13 bases between the two germline ends. The CDR3 DNA sequence: TGTGCCAGCTCACCACAGGGGCAGCGAGACTACGAGCAGTACTTC. Its protein product is CASSPQGQRDYEQYF.

This clone occurred once. This chain links TRBV7-2 with TRBJ1-2; no firm D call. Per germline, CDR1 SGHTA and CDR2 FQGNSA. Trimming removed 7 bases at V and 5 bases at J, with 14 bases between. The CDR3 is 13 amino acids. CDR3 in amino acids: CASIVGNEYGYTF. CDR3 bases: TGTGCCAGCATCGTGGGGAATGAGTATGGCTACACCTTC.

V and J are TRBV18 and TRBJ2-5; 7 bases align to TRBD1. The V gene's germline CDR1 is KGHSH and CDR2 LQKENI. The CDR3 contains 16 residues. With 3 bases clipped from V and 5 bases from J, the junction kept 12 bases outside the gene matches. DNA of the CDR3: TGTGCCAGCTCACCTACCGCGTCCGGGACAGTCGAGACCCAGTACTTC. This gives the protein CASSPTASGTVETQYF.

The J gene is TRBJ2-5, the V gene TRBV5-6; 8 bases map to TRBD2. The trim removed 2 bases at V and 4 bases at J, leaving 10 bases unmatched. This CDR3 is 16 amino acids long. Germline V gene lookup returns CDR1 SGHDT and CDR2 YYEEEE. CDR3 coding DNA: TGTGCCAGCAGCTTCCCCCGGGGGGGGAGGCGAGAGACCCAGTACTTC. Encoded protein: CASSFPRGGRRETQYF.

This clone was seen only once. The rearrangement joins TRBV10-1 to TRBJ2-7, with a weak D call TRBD1 (5 bases). The ends were cut back, 7 bases at V and 4 bases at J, with 14 bases in the middle. Germline CDR1 reads WNHNN; CDR2 reads SYGVQD (reference sequence). This CDR3 has 13 amino acids. Here the CDR3 reads CASKDKTSYEQYF. The CDR3 nucleotides are TGCGCCAGCAAGGACAAAACCTCGTACGAGCAGTACTTC.

This clone appeared a single time. V gene TRBV11-2 combines with J gene TRBJ2-7; D may be TRBD2 (7 bases). The germline V gene encodes CDR1 SGHAT and CDR2 FQNNGV. Trimming left V 0 bases short and J 6 bases short, with 18 bases between. There are 16 residues in the CDR3. For the CDR3, the DNA is TGTGCCAGCAGCTTAGATCAGGGCAGGGGCGGGGGCGAGCAGTACTTC. Protein product: CASSLDQGRGGGEQYF.

This rearrangement joins TRBV7-9 to TRBJ1-2; unclear D gene. The V gene lost 3 bases and the J gene lost 3 bases, with 5 bases spanning the gap. The germline CDR1 and CDR2 sequences are SEHNR and FQNEAQ (reference sequence). The CDR3 is 12 amino acids. CDR3 protein: CASSFEDYGYTF. CDR3 nucleotide sequence: TGTGCCAGCAGCTTTGAGGACTATGGCTACACCTTC. The entire variable domain, with the rest obtained from reference TRBV7-9 and TRBJ1-2, is as follows: DTGVSQNPRHKITKRGQNVTFRCDPISEHNRLYWYRQTLGQGPEFLTYFQNEAQLEKSRLLSDRFSAERPKGSFSTLEIQRTEQGDSAMYLCASSFEDYGYTFGSGTRLTVV.

The gene calls are TRBV7-3 and TRBJ2-1; D is ambiguous. The ends were cut back, 3 bases at V and 0 bases at J, with 18 bases in the middle. There are 18 residues in the CDR3. Germline V lookup: CDR1 SGHTA, CDR2 FQGTGA. CDR3: CASSFQYPGEFSYNEQFF. The CDR3 DNA reads TGTGCCAGCAGCTTTCAATATCCCGGCGAGTTCTCCTACAATGAGCAGTTCTTC.

CDR3 bases: TGTGCCAGCAGCTCCATAACAGGGGGCCGGGGGAACACTGAAGCTTTCTTT. It yields the protein CASSSITGGRGNTEAFF. The V and J genes are TRBV5-5 and TRBJ1-1, with TRBD1 identical over 9 bases. The germline V gene encodes CDR1 SGHKS and CDR2 YYEKEE (reference sequence). V was pared by 3 bases and J by 1 base, with 10 bases of the junction left unmatched. The length of the CDR3 is 17 residues.

V gene TRBV19 combines with J gene TRBJ2-2, with D perhaps TRBD1 (6 bases). Germline V gene data show CDR1 as LNHDA and CDR2 as SQIVND (reference sequence). The V gene lost 6 bases and the J gene lost 1 base, with 12 bases spanning the gap. The CDR3 contains 15 residues. The CDR3 loop is CASRVDSKNTGELFF. The CDR3 coding sequence is TGTGCCAGTAGGGTGGACAGTAAGAACACCGGGGAGCTGTTTTTT.

V is TRBV19 and J is TRBJ1-5; D not certain. V was clipped by 3 bases and J by 4 bases, with 13 bases between them. The V gene's germline CDR1 is LNHDA and CDR2 SQIVND (reference sequence). The CDR3 extends over 15 amino acids. CDR3: CASSMYLGRNQPQHF. The CDR3 bases are TGTGCCAGTAGTATGTATCTCGGCAGAAATCAGCCCCAGCATTTT.

The chain employs TRBV6-6 and TRBJ1-1; D may be TRBD1 (5 bases). The germline V gene has CDR1 MNHNY and CDR2 SVGAGI (reference sequence). Trimming took 6 bases from V and 1 from J, leaving 18 bases between them. The CDR3 has 16 amino acids. The CDR3 spells CASSPPRQFENTEAFF. The CDR3 region has the DNA TGTGCCAGCAGCCCCCCCCGACAGTTTGAGAACACTGAAGCTTTCTTT.

The chain recombines TRBV7-9 with TRBJ2-7; maybe TRBD1 (6 bases). The CDR3 runs 15 residues. Trimming removed 5 bases at V and 2 bases at J, with 16 bases between. Per germline, CDR1 SEHNR and CDR2 FQNEAQ (reference sequence). The CDR3, as DNA: TGTGCCAGCAGCATTACGAACAGGGTAACCTACGAGCAGTACTTC. As protein: CASSITNRVTYEQYF.

The CDR3 bases are TGTGCCAGCACACAAGGTGCAGCCTCTTCTTTGGGCTACACCTTC. Protein: CASTQGAASSLGYTF. This sequence joins TRBV2 and TRBJ1-2; D unclear. CDR3 length equals 15 residues. V was clipped by 7 bases and J by 8 bases, with 23 bases between them. CDR1 is SNHLY, CDR2 FYNNEI, per germline. Supplemented by reference TRBV2 and TRBJ1-2, the full variable domain reads EPEVTQTPSHQVTQMGQEVILRCVPISNHLYFYWYRQILGQKVEFLVSFYNNEISEKSEIFDDQFSVERPDGSNFTLKIRSTKLEDSAMYFCASTQGAASSLGYTFGSGTRLTVV.

By frequency in the sample, this clone is medium-sized (0.01 to 0.1%). The rearrangement links TRBV5-6 to TRBJ2-7, with 10 bases identical to TRBD1. Per the germline V gene, CDR1 is SGHDT and CDR2 is YYEEEE. The CDR3 is 13 residues long. The ends lost 6 bases at V and 7 bases at J; junction bases unmatched: 7. The CDR3 loop reads CASTTKDRGEQYF. The CDR3 DNA follows: TGTGCCAGCACCACGAAGGACAGGGGGGAGCAGTACTTC. Full variable domain (outside the CDR3, taken from reference TRBV5-6 and TRBJ2-7): DAGVTQSPTHLIKTRGQQVTLRCSPKSGHDTVSWYQQALGQGPQFIFQYYEEEERQRGNFPDRFSGHQFPNYSSELNVNALLLGDSALYLCASTTKDRGEQYFGPGTRLTVT.

The genes are TRBV11-2 and TRBJ1-2; D possibly corresponds to TRBD1 (6 bases). Deletions cut 0 bases from V and 8 bases from J, with 13 bases between. Germline V gene lookup returns CDR1 SGHAT and CDR2 FQNNGV. CDR3 length equals 14 residues. The CDR3 DNA is TGTGCCAGCAGCTTAGATCGGACAGCTATAGGCTACACCTTC. The encoded protein is CASSLDRTAIGYTF.

In DNA form, the CDR3 reads TGTGCCACCAGCAGAGGCGGGGGGGCCGGCAATGAGCAGTTCTTC. Protein product: CATSRGGGAGNEQFF. The genes are TRBV15 and TRBJ2-1, with TRBD2 matching over 9 bases. The length of the CDR3 is 15 residues. The V segment lost 1 base and the J segment 6 bases; nucleotides outside the gene matches: 4. Germline CDR1 is LNHNV and CDR2 is YYDKDF (reference sequence).

The sample holds one count of this clone. V gene TRBV6-6 combines with J gene TRBJ2-7, with 7 bases fitting TRBD1. Germline V gene lookup returns CDR1 MNHNY and CDR2 SVGAGI (reference sequence). V was clipped by 0 bases and J by 3 bases; unmatched bases: 5. This CDR3 has 15 amino acids. In DNA form, the CDR3 reads TGTGCCAGCAGTTACTCAGACAGGGATAGCTACGAGCAGTACTTC. Its translation is CASSYSDRDSYEQYF.

The rearrangement links TRBV19 to TRBJ2-5; 10 bases agree with TRBD2. This CDR3 has 15 residues. Germline assignment: CDR1 LNHDA and CDR2 SQIVND (reference sequence). V shed 4 bases and J 5 bases; nucleotides not matched to a gene: 7. The CDR3 sequence is CASSTQLAGMETQYF. In nucleotides, the CDR3 is TGTGCCAGTAGTACCCAACTAGCGGGGATGGAGACCCAGTACTTC.

V usage is TRBV6-2 or TRBV6-3 and J usage is TRBJ1-1; D is undetermined. CDR3 length: 15 residues. Germline values: CDR1 MNHEY, CDR2 SVGEGT. The V end lost 5 bases, the J end lost 3 bases, and 16 bases lay between the germline ends. The CDR3 coding sequence is TGTGCCAGCAGTCGTCGAATACGGGCCCACACTGAAGCTTTCTTT. Its translation: CASSRRIRAHTEAFF.

V is TRBV5-1 and J is TRBJ1-1, with D possibly matching TRBD1 (5 bases). Germline-derived CDR1 and CDR2 are SGHRS and YFSETQ. Trimming took 4 bases from V and 5 from J, leaving 15 bases between them. This CDR3 spans 14 amino acids. The CDR3 sequence is CASSRAGPQTEAFF. DNA for the CDR3: TGCGCCAGCAGCAGAGCGGGGCCCCAAACTGAAGCTTTCTTT.

The chain recombines TRBV27 with TRBJ2-5; TRBD1 aligns across 10 bases. Trimming removed 3 bases from V and 1 base from J; junction bases left unmatched: 5. This CDR3 region has 16 residues. The germline V gene encodes CDR1 MNHEY and CDR2 SMNVEV (reference sequence). The CDR3 DNA reads as TGTGCCAGCAGTTTGGACAGGGGGTCCCTCCAAGAGACCCAGTACTTC. This codes for CASSLDRGSLQETQYF.

Here the CDR3 reads CASSALGTGVETQYF. The CDR3 region has the DNA TGCGCCAGCAGCGCCTTAGGGACAGGGGTGGAGACCCAGTACTTC. The chain combines TRBV5-1 with TRBJ2-5; 10 nucleotides line up with TRBD1. This CDR3 is 15 amino acids long. Germline CDR1 SGHRS, CDR2 YFSETQ. J was trimmed by 5 bases and V by 4 bases; bases with no gene match: 8.

This chain uses TRBV24-1 with TRBJ2-5; TRBD1 agrees at 9 bases. This CDR3 is built from 17 residues. Germline CDR1 is KGHDR and CDR2 is SFDVKD. The trim removed 2 bases at V and 5 bases at J, leaving 11 bases unmatched. The CDR3 DNA sequence: TGTGCCACCAGTGATTCTGTCCCGGGACAGGGATGGGAGACCCAGTACTTC. Its translation is CATSDSVPGQGWETQYF.

The chain uses TRBV11-2 and TRBJ1-2, with 7 positions matching TRBD1. Germline lookup yields CDR1 SGHAT and CDR2 FQNNGV. This CDR3 region has 13 residues. V trimming: 6 bases; J trimming: 6 bases; junction bases outside the gene matches: 7. Written as DNA, the CDR3 is TGTGCCAGCAGTTCACAGGGGTTGGATGGCTACACCTTC. It yields the protein CASSSQGLDGYTF.